The next 4 T cell receptor beta chains were all read from a single sample in a study of shared T cell receptors in the human thymus. TCRdb's copy holds only in-frame clones and misses some; the assay was immunoSEQ multiplex PCR. The repertoire includes more than 550,000 clones, 70% to 90% of them detected once, and just under 0.0095% sits in the top ten. A further study also used this sample, focusing on human thymus T cells.

The sequencing sample was made of thymocytes. The receptor set was obtained from a boy in the first two years of life with a congenital heart defect.

The chain has TRBV4-1 and TRBJ2-2; TRBD1 is a possible D gene (5 bases). CDR1 is MGHRA, CDR2 YSYEKL, per germline. Trimming stripped 3 bases from V and 2 bases from J, with 10 bases between. This CDR3 region has 15 residues. As DNA, the CDR3 is TGCGCCAGCAGCCATATACAGGTTAACACCGGGGAGCTGTTTTTT. It encodes CASSHIQVNTGELFF.

V usage is TRBV9 and J usage is TRBJ1-1; TRBD1 agrees at 7 bases. The V gene end was trimmed by 4 bases and the J gene end by 7 bases; junction bases not matched to a gene: 13. The CDR3 is made up of 15 amino acids. Germline lookup yields CDR1 SGDLS and CDR2 YYNGEE. CDR3 sequence reads: CASSPRGEGAGEAFF. The CDR3 DNA follows: TGTGCCAGCAGCCCCCGGGGTGAGGGGGCGGGTGAAGCTTTCTTT.

This sequence joins TRBV6-1 and TRBJ2-6, with 7 bases aligning to TRBD2. In germline, CDR1 is MNHNS, CDR2 SASEGT. The V segment lost 2 bases and the J segment 2 bases; nucleotides outside the gene matches: 12. CDR3 length: 19 amino acids. For the CDR3, the DNA is TGTGCCAGCAGTGAAAAGCGGGGAAGGCGGACTCCTGGGGCCAACGTCCTGACTTTC. The encoded protein is CASSEKRGRRTPGANVLTF.

On this clone itself: Other DNA sequences in this specimen translate into the identical CDR3. This chain joins TRBV30 and TRBJ2-7, with D tentatively TRBD2 (5 bases). Germline lookup yields CDR1 GTSNPN and CDR2 SVGIG (reference sequence). V gave up 0 bases and J gave up 3 bases, with 6 bases separating them. The length of the CDR3 is 12 residues. CDR3 DNA sequence: TGTGCCTGGAGTGTAAGCGGCTACGAGCAGTACTTC. It codes for CAWSVSGYEQYF.